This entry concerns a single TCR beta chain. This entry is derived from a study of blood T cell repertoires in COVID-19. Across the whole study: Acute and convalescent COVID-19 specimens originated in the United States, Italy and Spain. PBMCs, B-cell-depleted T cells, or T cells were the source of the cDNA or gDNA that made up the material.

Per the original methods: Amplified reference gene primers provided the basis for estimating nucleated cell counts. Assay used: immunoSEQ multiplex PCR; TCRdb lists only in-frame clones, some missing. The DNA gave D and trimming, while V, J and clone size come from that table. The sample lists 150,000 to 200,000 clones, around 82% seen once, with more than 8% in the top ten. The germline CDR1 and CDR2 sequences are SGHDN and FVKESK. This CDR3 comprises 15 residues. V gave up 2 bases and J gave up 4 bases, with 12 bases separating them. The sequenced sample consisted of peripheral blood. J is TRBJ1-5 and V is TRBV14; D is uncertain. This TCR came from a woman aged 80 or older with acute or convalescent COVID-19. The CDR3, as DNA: TGTGCCAGCAGCCAATCTGTCCTTCTTAATCAGCCCCAGCATTTT. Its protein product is CASSQSVLLNQPQHF. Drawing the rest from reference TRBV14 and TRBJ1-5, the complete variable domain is EAGVTQFPSHSVIEKGQTVTLRCDPISGHDNLYWYRRVMGKEIKFLLHFVKESKQDESGMPNNRFLAERTGGTYSTLKVQPAELEDSGVYFCASSQSVLLNQPQHFGDGTRLSIL.